This T cell receptor (beta chain) came from a study of T cell repertoires in cytomegalovirus infection. Study-level background: Matching HLA type, along with CMV infection, was indicated by public TCR beta signatures. Study results and caveats: Dominating the ex vivo response were HLA-C-restricted CMV-specific TCR beta clonotypes. Pooled public TCR beta family frequency picked out CMV carriers with the relevant HLA.

Between the trimmed V and J ends, which lost 8 bases and 5 bases, there was a span of 10 bases. Looked up from germline, CDR1 is ENHRY and CDR2 is SYGVKD. The CDR3 has 11 residues. Via MiXCR, TCRdb re-called the reads, giving one row per CDR3 protein. The sample has approximately 490,000 distinct CDR3 sequences; about 11% are singletons. This clonotype was counted many times. Its antigen remains unidentified. The sample was PBMCs. This sequence joins TRBV10-3 and TRBJ2-7; D remains unclear. The TCR originated in a human donor in good health (CMV status not recorded). Some clones in this sample may be carry-over from other donors' samples. CDR3 sequence: CAIGTGNEQYF. CDR3 in DNA: TGTGCCATCGGTACGGGTAACGAGCAGTACTTC.